The rows below give T cell receptor beta chains drawn from one sample of a study of lymphopenia after photon versus proton radiotherapy. TCRdb's table, derived via immunoSEQ multiplex PCR, lists solely in-frame clones and lacks some. The data contain about 19,000 clones, around nine tenths of them singletons. The sample here was peripheral blood, taken from a patient treated with photon-based radiotherapy. These TCRs come from a man aged 60-69 years with pancreatic cancer. The CDR3 runs from the conserved cysteine through the conserved F or W. A D gene is named only where the DNA matches it firmly. The listing skips clone size in some rows; elsewhere it reads once, few, many or a size class.

D gene,V gene,clone size,J gene,CDR3 DNA,CDR3 protein
TRBD1,TRBV7-9,.,TRBJ2-5,TGTGCCAGCAGCTGGACAGGGGGCGCCGAAGAGACCCAGTACTTC,CASSWTGGAEETQYF
.,TRBV28,.,TRBJ1-1,TGTGCCAGCAGCAAGTGGGGGGACATGAACACTGAAGCTTTCTTT,CASSKWGDMNTEAFF
.,TRBV2,.,TRBJ2-7,TGTGCCAGCCTTGGGACGGTATCCTACGAGCAGTACTTC,CASLGTVSYEQYF
.,TRBV30,.,TRBJ2-1,TGTGCCTGCCACTTCGAGCGGAAGTACAATGAGCAGTTCTTC,CACHFERKYNEQFF
.,TRBV29-1,.,TRBJ2-2,TGCAGCGTTGAAGGACCAACGAACACCGGGGAGCTGTTTTTT,CSVEGPTNTGELFF
.,TRBV9,.,TRBJ1-1,TGTGCCAGCAGCGTCAGCCCTGGTCAGGGTACTGAAGCTTTCTTT,CASSVSPGQGTEAFF
TRBD2,TRBV4-1,.,TRBJ2-6,TGCGCCAGCAGCCCCCTGCGGGAGGGAATACATTTTGGGGCCAACGTCCTGACTTTC,CASSPLREGIHFGANVLTF
.,TRBV4-1,.,TRBJ1-1,TGCGCCAGCAGCCAAGACCGGGGCTTGAACACTGAAGCTTTCTTT,CASSQDRGLNTEAFF
.,TRBV4-2,few,TRBJ1-6,TGTGCCAGCAGCCAAGGACAGGAGAGTTCACCCCTCCACTTT,CASSQGQESSPLHF
TRBD1,TRBV15,.,TRBJ1-1,TGTGCCACCAGCAGTTACAGGGGGCGAACTGAAGCTTTCTTT,CATSSYRGRTEAFF
.,TRBV30,.,TRBJ1-5,TGTGCCTGCCAAACGGGGCCTAGCAATCAGCCCCAGCATTTT,CACQTGPSNQPQHF
TRBD1,TRBV6-5,.,TRBJ1-2,TGTGCCAGCACCGGGACAGGGGGCGGCTATGGCTACACCTTC,CASTGTGGGYGYTF
TRBD1,TRBV11-3,once,TRBJ1-2,TGTGCCAGCAGCTTACCCTGGACAGGGAACTATGGCTACACCTTC,CASSLPWTGNYGYTF
.,TRBV6-4,.,TRBJ2-3,TGTGCCAGCAGTGAAGGTGGGGCTGATACGCAGTATTTT,CASSEGGADTQYF
TRBD2,TRBV11-2,.,TRBJ2-2,TGTGCCAGCAGTCCCTACAGCGGGGGGAAGGCCGGGGAGCTGTTTTTT,CASSPYSGGKAGELFF
.,TRBV6-6,.,TRBJ1-2,TGTGCCAGCAGTTACTCCGGGACTAACTATGGCTACACCTTC,CASSYSGTNYGYTF
.,TRBV4-1,.,TRBJ1-2,TGCGCCAGCAGCCAAACCCCCGGGCACCCGGAGAACTATGGCTACACCTTC,CASSQTPGHPENYGYTF
TRBD2,TRBV18,.,TRBJ2-3,TGTGCCAGCTCACCACTCCTAGCGGGCGATACGCAGTATTTT,CASSPLLAGDTQYF
TRBD1,TRBV6-5,.,TRBJ2-7,TGTGCCAGCAGTTACCGCCAGGGGGCTTTCGAGCAGTACTTC,CASSYRQGAFEQYF
TRBD1,TRBV7-9,.,TRBJ2-1,TGTGCCAGCAGCTCAGGGACAGGGGTCGCTGAGCAGTTCTTC,CASSSGTGVAEQFF
TRBD1,TRBV27,.,TRBJ1-1,TGTGCCAGCAGTCGCCAAGGGACAGGGGATTGGGCTTTCTTT,CASSRQGTGDWAFF
.,TRBV4-3,.,TRBJ1-3,TGCGCCAGCAGCCAAGATCGGGCAGGAAGCCGAAACACCATATATTTT,CASSQDRAGSRNTIYF
TRBD1,TRBV15,.,TRBJ2-1,TGTGCCACCAGCAGAGACCCGGGACAGGGGCGTAATGAGCAGTTCTTC,CATSRDPGQGRNEQFF
.,TRBV6-4,few,TRBJ2-1,TGTGCCAGCAGTGACTCCGGGGGGCCCTACAATGAGCAGTTCTTC,CASSDSGGPYNEQFF
.,TRBV5-1,.,TRBJ1-1,TGCGCCAGCAGCTTGGAACCCACGAACACTGAAGCTTTCTTT,CASSLEPTNTEAFF
TRBD2,TRBV10-2,.,TRBJ2-1,TGCGCCACCCTGGGGGGGGTTGAGCAGTTCTTC,CATLGGVEQFF
.,TRBV29-1,.,TRBJ1-2,TGCAGCGTTGAAGATTCAGGGAGGGCTAACTATGGCTACACCTTC,CSVEDSGRANYGYTF
TRBD2,TRBV5-4,.,TRBJ2-3,TGTGCCAGCAGAACGGGGAGGGGCACAGATACGCAGTATTTT,CASRTGRGTDTQYF
TRBD1,TRBV11-2,.,TRBJ1-2,TGTGCCAGCAGCCTAAACGACAGGGTCGGCTACACCTTC,CASSLNDRVGYTF
.,TRBV30,.,TRBJ1-6,TGTGCCTGGACCAGGACAGTCTCCGCACCCCTCCACTTT,CAWTRTVSAPLHF
TRBD1,TRBV9,once,TRBJ1-1,TGTGCCAGCAGCGTCGAACCGGGACAGGGGTGGAGGGCTTTCTTT,CASSVEPGQGWRAFF
.,TRBV6-6,.,TRBJ2-7,TGTGCCAGCAGCCCTAGGACAGTCACCGGCGAGCAGTACTTC,CASSPRTVTGEQYF
.,TRBV7-2,.,TRBJ1-3,TGTGCCAGCAGCCCAGGGATGGGGGGCGGAGGAAACACCATATATTTT,CASSPGMGGGGNTIYF
TRBD1,TRBV6-6,.,TRBJ2-3,TGTGCCAGCAGTCCCCGACAGGGGAGGGATACGCAGTATTTT,CASSPRQGRDTQYF
.,TRBV30,once,TRBJ1-1,TGTGCCTGGAGTGTATCCCTGAACACTGAAGCTTTCTTT,CAWSVSLNTEAFF
.,TRBV2,once,TRBJ2-7,TGTGCCAGCAGCCCTTCCCCCTACGAGCAGTACTTC,CASSPSPYEQYF
.,TRBV7-2,once,TRBJ1-2,TGTGCCAGCAGCCTAGGGGGGGCCGCTAACTATGGCTACACCTTC,CASSLGGAANYGYTF
.,TRBV12-5,.,TRBJ2-2,TGTGCTAGTGTGGGCTGGAGCGGGGAGCTGTTTTTT,CASVGWSGELFF
TRBD1,TRBV4-1,.,TRBJ2-7,TGCGCCAGCAGCCAACAACCGGGACAGGGGACGAAGCAGTACTTC,CASSQQPGQGTKQYF
.,TRBV4-3,.,TRBJ2-3,TGCGCCAGCAGCCAAGACGCGCGGCAGGGGTCAGATACGCAGTATTTT,CASSQDARQGSDTQYF